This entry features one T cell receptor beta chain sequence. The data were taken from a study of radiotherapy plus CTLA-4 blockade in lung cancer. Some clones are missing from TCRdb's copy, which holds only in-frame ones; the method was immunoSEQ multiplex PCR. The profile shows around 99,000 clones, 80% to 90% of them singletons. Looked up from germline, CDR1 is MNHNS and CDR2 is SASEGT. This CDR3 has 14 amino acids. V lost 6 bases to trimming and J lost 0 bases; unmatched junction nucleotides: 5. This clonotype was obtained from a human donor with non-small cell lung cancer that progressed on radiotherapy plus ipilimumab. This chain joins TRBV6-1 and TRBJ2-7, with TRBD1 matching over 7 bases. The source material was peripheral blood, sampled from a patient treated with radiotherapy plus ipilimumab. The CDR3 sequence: CASRLQGSSYEQYF. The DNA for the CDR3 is TGTGCCAGCAGGTTACAGGGGAGCTCCTACGAGCAGTACTTC.